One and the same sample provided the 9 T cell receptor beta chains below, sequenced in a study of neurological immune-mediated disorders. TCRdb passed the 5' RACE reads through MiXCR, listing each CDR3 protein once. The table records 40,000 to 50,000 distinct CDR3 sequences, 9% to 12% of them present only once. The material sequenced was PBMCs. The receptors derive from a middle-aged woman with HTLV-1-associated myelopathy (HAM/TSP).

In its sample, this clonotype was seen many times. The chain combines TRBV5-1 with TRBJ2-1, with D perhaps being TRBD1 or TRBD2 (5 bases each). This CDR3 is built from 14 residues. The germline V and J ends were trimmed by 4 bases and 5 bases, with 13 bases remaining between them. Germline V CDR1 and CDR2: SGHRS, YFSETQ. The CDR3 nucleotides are TGCGCCAGCAGCCTAGGGACCCAAAACAATGAGCAGTTCTTC. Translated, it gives CASSLGTQNNEQFF.

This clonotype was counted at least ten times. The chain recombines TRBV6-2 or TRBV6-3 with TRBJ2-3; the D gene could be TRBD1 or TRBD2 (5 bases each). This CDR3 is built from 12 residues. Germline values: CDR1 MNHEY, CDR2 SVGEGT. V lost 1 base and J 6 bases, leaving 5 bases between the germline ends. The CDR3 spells CASSYWGDTQYF. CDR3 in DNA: TGTGCCAGCAGTTACTGGGGGGATACGCAGTATTTT.

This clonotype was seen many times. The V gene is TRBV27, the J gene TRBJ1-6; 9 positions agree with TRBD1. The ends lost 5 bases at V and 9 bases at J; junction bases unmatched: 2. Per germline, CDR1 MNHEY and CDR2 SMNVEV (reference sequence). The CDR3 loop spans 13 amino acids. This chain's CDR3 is CASSGTGSSPLHF. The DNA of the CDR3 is TGTGCCAGCAGTGGGACAGGGAGTTCACCCCTCCACTTT.

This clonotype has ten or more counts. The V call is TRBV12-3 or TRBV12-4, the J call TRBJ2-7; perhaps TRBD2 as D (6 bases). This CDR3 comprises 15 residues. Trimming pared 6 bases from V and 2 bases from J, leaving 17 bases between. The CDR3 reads CASRPMWGEAYEQYF. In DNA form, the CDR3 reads TGTGCCAGCAGACCGATGTGGGGGGAGGCCTACGAGCAGTACTTC.

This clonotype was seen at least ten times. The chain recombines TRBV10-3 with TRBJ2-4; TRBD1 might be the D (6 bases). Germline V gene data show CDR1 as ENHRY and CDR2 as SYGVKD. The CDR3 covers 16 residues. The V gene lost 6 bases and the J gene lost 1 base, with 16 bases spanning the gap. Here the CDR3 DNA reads TGTGCCATCAGATCGGACAGAAGGGCGGCCAAAAACATTCAGTACTTC. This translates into CAIRSDRRAAKNIQYF.

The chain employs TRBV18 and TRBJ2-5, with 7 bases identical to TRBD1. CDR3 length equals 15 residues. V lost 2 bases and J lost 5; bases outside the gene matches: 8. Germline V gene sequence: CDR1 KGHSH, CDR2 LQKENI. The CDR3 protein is CASSPAPTGDETQYF. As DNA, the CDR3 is TGTGCCAGCTCACCAGCTCCTACAGGGGATGAGACCCAGTACTTC.

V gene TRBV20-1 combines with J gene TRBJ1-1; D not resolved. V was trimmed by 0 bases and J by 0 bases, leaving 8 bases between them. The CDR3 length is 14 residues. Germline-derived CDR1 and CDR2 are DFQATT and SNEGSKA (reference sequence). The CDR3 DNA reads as TGCAGTGCTAGAGATATGCGGGTGAACACTGAAGCTTTCTTT. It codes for CSARDMRVNTEAFF.

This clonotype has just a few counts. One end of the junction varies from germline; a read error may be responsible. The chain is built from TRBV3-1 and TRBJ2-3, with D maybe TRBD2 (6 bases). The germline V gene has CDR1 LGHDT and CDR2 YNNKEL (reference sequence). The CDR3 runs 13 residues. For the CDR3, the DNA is TGTGCCAGCAGCCCACTAGCCGGACATACGCAGGATTTC. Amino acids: CASSPLAGHTQDF.

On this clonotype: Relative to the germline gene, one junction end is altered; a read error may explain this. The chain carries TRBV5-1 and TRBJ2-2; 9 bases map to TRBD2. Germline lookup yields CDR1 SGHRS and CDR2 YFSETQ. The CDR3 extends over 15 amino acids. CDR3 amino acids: CASSLQTSGTWELYF. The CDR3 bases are TGCGCCAGCAGCCTGCAGACTAGCGGCACCTGGGAGCTGTATTTT.